What follows is one T cell receptor (beta chain) and its context. Its target is not known. The data were obtained in a study of tumor-infiltrating lymphocytes in localized non-small cell lung cancer. Findings and limits, study-wide: Technical variation could not be separated from intratumor heterogeneity here.

Generated by immunoSEQ multiplex PCR, the TCRdb table keeps only in-frame clones and is missing some. Seen here are about 5,800 clones, about 71% observed once, and the top ten hold 13% to 15%. V lost 7 bases and J lost 7; bases outside the gene matches: 5. The CDR3 consists of 13 residues. Germline V CDR1 and CDR2: MNHEY, SMNVEV (reference sequence). This receptor was taken from a human donor with non-small cell lung cancer. V is TRBV27 and J is TRBJ2-1, with 9 bases lining up with TRBD1. The material sequenced was uninvolved lung tissue not adjacent to the tumor. The CDR3 coding sequence is TGTGCCAGCACCAAGGACAGGGGAAATGAGCAGTTCTTC. Residues: CASTKDRGNEQFF.